This T cell receptor beta chain is drawn from a study of CD8 T cells in ankylosing spondylitis. Notes on the study in general: The clones that were linked to disease were reported to be significantly enriched in matched synovial fluid samples from ankylosing spondylitis patients. Previously reported in reactive arthritis synovial fluid and blood were some of the motif variants. One TCR beta motif, made up of roughly eight highly homologous variants, appeared characteristic of ankylosing spondylitis blood.

Quantitative molecular-barcoded 5'-RACE generated the TCR beta libraries. TCRdb ran MiXCR on the 5' RACE reads and lists one entry per CDR3 protein. The sample lists hundreds of thousands of distinct CDR3 sequences; about 19% were seen once. This clonotype has just a few counts. The target antigen is unknown. CDR1 and CDR2 (germline): SGHTA, FQGNSA. Trimming removed 5 bases at V and 2 bases at J, with 11 bases between. This CDR3 spans 14 amino acids. The source is a male donor with ankylosing spondylitis or in good health (not recorded which). This chain connects TRBV7-2 to TRBJ2-3, with TRBD2 as a possible D gene (6 bases). Sequenced sample: blood, either unsorted or a sorted T cell fraction (not recorded which). The CDR3 protein is CASSRAGITDTQYF. CDR3 nucleotide sequence: TGTGCCAGCAGCCGAGCGGGTATCACAGATACGCAGTATTTT. The full variable domain, its missing parts supplied by reference TRBV7-2 and TRBJ2-3, is GAGVSQSPSNKVTEKGKDVELRCDPISGHTALYWYRQSLGQGLEFLIYFQGNSAPDKSGLPSDRFSAERTGGSVSTLTIQRTQQEDSAVYLCASSRAGITDTQYFGPGTRLTVL.